Listed below are T cell receptor beta chains from one sample, sequenced in a study of shared clonotypes between healthy human individuals. Profiling relied on immunoSEQ multiplex PCR, and the TCRdb table lists in-frame clones only, not all of them. The table shows over a million clones, with about 98.5% occurring only once. Sequencing was performed on naive CD4+ T cells sorted from blood. These TCRs come from a man aged 25 to 40 in good health. Both conserved end residues are part of each CDR3. Size values are once, few and many counts, or a class for expanded clones, and some rows have none.

j_gene | v_gene | abundance | CDR3aa
TRBJ1-4 | TRBV6-6 | - | CASSYGGPNEKLFF
TRBJ1-5 | TRBV21-1 | - | CASSKVQVSNQPQHF
TRBJ2-7 | TRBV27 | - | CASSSRSSYEQYF
TRBJ2-7 | TRBV11-3 | - | CASSGAGSEQYF
TRBJ1-5 | TRBV7-8 | - | CASSLAGVVSNQPQHF
TRBJ2-7 | TRBV28 | - | CASRPLGSLAGGPSSYEQYF
TRBJ2-1 | TRBV7-3 | - | CASSIGGQFF
TRBJ2-7 | TRBV6-1 | - | CASSAPSGRVYEQYF
TRBJ2-3 | TRBV27 | - | CASSSRGTDTQYF
TRBJ1-1 | TRBV20-1 | - | CSARWGVEAFF
TRBJ1-4 | TRBV5-6 | - | CASSGQQGAGEKLFF
TRBJ2-7 | TRBV5-1 | - | CASSLVEGLAESYEQYF
TRBJ2-1 | TRBV5-1 | - | CASSLRTGLDNEQFF
TRBJ2-7 | TRBV2 | - | CASSRTSGSGEQYF
TRBJ1-1 | TRBV28 | - | CATLGHLNTEAFF
TRBJ2-3 | TRBV5-4 | - | CASSLAGVRLGTDTQYF
TRBJ1-5 | TRBV5-1 | - | CASSEDPGGGQPQHF
TRBJ2-1 | TRBV18 | - | CASSPDRYNEQFF
TRBJ2-3 | TRBV5-4 | - | CASSVIGLAGDTQYF
TRBJ1-1 | TRBV14 | - | CASSQYREGNTEAFF
TRBJ2-1 | TRBV10-3 | - | CATLAGGGENEQFF
TRBJ2-1 | TRBV9 | once | CASSPDVPLHEQFF
TRBJ1-1 | TRBV7-9 | - | CASSLVLRAPRPEAFF
TRBJ2-6 | TRBV28 | - | CASSLRVTGANVLTF
TRBJ2-3 | TRBV29-1 | - | CSVAWDRGDTQYF
TRBJ2-2 | TRBV10-1 | - | CASSGGPRDTGELFF
TRBJ2-1 | TRBV5-4 | - | CASSLRTVGYTEQFF
TRBJ1-2 | TRBV19 | - | CASSMTRDRGFYGYTF
TRBJ1-5 | TRBV7-8 | - | CASSPDRTQPQHF
TRBJ2-1 | TRBV10-3 | - | CAISKPGQGIHEQFF
TRBJ1-5 | TRBV5-5 | - | CASSSGLWNQPQHF
TRBJ2-7 | TRBV5-1 | - | CASSLNVEQYF
TRBJ1-5 | TRBV5-1 | - | CASSLTGTDQPQHF